This TCR beta chain was found in a study of control samples from healthy donors and cancer patients. Profiled with immunoSEQ multiplex PCR; TCRdb holds only in-frame clones, not every one. This sample has around 180,000 clones, with 75% to 95% found just once. V was clipped by 2 bases and J by 6 bases, with 4 bases between them. The CDR3 is made up of 12 amino acids. The germline CDR1 and CDR2 sequences are MNHEY and SVGAGI. Sequenced input: blood. V gene TRBV6-5 combines with J gene TRBJ2-2; the D is unclear. This clonotype originated in a woman aged 40 to 50 in good health. DNA for the CDR3: TGTGCCAGCAGTTACGCCCCCGGGGAGCTGTTTTTT. Its protein product is CASSYAPGELFF.